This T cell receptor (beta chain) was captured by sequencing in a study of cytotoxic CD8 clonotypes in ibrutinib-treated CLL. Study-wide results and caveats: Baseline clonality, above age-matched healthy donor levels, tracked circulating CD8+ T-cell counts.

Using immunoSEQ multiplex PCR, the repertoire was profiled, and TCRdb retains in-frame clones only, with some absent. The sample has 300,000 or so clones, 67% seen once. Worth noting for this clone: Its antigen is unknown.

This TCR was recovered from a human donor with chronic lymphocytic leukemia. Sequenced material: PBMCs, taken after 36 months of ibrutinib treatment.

The CDR3 loop reads CASSFQAVRSVPTEAFF. The CDR3 nucleotides read TGTGCCAGCAGTTTTCAGGCCGTAAGATCGGTCCCCACTGAAGCTTTCTTT. The chain joins TRBV27 to TRBJ1-1; D gene ambiguous. CDR3 length: 17 amino acids. V was trimmed by 3 bases and J by 4 bases, leaving 21 bases between them. In germline, CDR1 is MNHEY, CDR2 SMNVEV (reference sequence).